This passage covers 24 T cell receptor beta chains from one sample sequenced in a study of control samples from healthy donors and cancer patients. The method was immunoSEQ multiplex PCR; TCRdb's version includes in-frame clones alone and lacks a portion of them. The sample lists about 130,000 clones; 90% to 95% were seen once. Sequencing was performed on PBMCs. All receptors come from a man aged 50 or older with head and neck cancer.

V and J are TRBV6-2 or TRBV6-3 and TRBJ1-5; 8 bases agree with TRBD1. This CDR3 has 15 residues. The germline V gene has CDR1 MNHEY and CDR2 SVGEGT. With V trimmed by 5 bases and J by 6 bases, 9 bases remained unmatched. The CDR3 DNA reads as TGTGCCAGCAGTCCCCGACAGGGGATCGTTCAGCCCCAGCATTTT. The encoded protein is CASSPRQGIVQPQHF.

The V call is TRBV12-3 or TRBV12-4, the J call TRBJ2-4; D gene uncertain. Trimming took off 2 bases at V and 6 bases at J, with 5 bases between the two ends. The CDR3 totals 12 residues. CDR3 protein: CASSLRLNIQYF. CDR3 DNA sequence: TGTGCCAGCAGTTTAAGGTTAAACATTCAGTACTTC.

This CDR3 reads CASTGPPGQGNTGELFF. The DNA for the CDR3 is TGTGCCAGCACCGGCCCCCCGGGACAGGGGAACACCGGGGAGCTGTTTTTT. This chain links TRBV7-3 with TRBJ2-2; 9 nucleotides line up with TRBD1. The CDR3 spans 17 residues. Trimming removed 7 bases from V and 1 base from J; junction bases left unmatched: 10. CDR1 is SGHTA, CDR2 FQGTGA, per germline.

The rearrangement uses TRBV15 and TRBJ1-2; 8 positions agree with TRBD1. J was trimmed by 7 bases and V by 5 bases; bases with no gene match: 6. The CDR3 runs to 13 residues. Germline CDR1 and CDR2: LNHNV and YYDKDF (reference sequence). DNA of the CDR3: TGTGCCACCAGCCCAGGGGGCAAGGTTGGCTACACCTTC. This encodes CATSPGGKVGYTF.

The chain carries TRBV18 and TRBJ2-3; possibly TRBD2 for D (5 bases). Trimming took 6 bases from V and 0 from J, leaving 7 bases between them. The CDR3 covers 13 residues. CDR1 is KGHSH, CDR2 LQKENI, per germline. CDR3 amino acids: CASSRTSTDTQYF. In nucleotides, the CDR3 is TGTGCCAGCTCCCGGACTAGCACAGATACGCAGTATTTT.

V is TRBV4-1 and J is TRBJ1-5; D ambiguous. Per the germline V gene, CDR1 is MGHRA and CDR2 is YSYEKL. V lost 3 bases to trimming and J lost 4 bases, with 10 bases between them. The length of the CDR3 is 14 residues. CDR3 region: CASSHLGLNQPQHF. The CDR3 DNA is TGCGCCAGCAGCCACTTAGGACTAAATCAGCCCCAGCATTTT.

The CDR3 sequence is CASTTTEAFF. The CDR3 DNA sequence: TGTGCCAGCACTACCACTGAAGCTTTCTTT. The rearrangement links TRBV2 to TRBJ1-1; no clear D. This CDR3 is built from 10 residues. Germline V gives CDR1 SNHLY, CDR2 FYNNEI. Between the trimmed V and J ends, which lost 7 bases and 4 bases, there was a span of 4 bases.

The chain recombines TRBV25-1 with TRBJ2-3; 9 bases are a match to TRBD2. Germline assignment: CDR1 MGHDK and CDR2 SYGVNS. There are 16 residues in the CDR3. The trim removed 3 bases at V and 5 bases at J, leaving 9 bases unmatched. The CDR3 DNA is TGTGCCAGCAGTGACGTAAGCGGGGGGTATGGAGATACGCAGTATTTT. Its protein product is CASSDVSGGYGDTQYF.

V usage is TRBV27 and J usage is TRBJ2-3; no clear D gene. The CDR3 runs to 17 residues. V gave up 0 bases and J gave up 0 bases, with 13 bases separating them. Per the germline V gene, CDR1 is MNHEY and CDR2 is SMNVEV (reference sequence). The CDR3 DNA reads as TGTGCCAGCAGTTTATCGAAGGGTAGCCCCAGCACAGATACGCAGTATTTT. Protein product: CASSLSKGSPSTDTQYF.

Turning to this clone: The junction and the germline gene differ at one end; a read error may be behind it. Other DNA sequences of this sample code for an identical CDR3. Written as DNA, the CDR3 is TGCGCCAGCAGTGAAGCACAGAGAACAGATACGCAGTATTTT. Translating gives CASSEAQRTDTQYF. J is TRBJ2-3 and V is TRBV6-1; D call uncertain. The germline CDR1 and CDR2 sequences are MNHNS and SASEGT. The CDR3 length is 14 residues.

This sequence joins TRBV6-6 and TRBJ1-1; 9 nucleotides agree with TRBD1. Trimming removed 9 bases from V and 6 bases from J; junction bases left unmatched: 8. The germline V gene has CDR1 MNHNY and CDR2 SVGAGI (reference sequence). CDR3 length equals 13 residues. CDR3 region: CASTLQGAAEAFF. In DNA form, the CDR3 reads TGTGCCAGTACCCTACAGGGGGCTGCTGAAGCTTTCTTT.

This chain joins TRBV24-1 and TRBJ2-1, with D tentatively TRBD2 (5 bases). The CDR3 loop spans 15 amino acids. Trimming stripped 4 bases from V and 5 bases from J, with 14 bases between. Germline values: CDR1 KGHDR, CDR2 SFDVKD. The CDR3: CATSDPGGDDNEQFF. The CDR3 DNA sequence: TGTGCCACCAGTGACCCTGGAGGAGACGACAATGAGCAGTTCTTC.

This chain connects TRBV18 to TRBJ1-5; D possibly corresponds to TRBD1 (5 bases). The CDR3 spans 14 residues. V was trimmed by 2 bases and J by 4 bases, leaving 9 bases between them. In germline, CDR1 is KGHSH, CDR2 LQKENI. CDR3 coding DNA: TGTGCCAGCTCACCAGGCAGGGAGAATCAGCCCCAGCATTTT. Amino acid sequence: CASSPGRENQPQHF. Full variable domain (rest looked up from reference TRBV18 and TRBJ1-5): NAGVMQNPRHLVRRRGQEARLRCSPMKGHSHVYWYRQLPEEGLKFMVYLQKENIIDESGMPKERFSAEFPKEGPSILRIQQVVRGDSAAYFCASSPGRENQPQHFGDGTRLSIL.

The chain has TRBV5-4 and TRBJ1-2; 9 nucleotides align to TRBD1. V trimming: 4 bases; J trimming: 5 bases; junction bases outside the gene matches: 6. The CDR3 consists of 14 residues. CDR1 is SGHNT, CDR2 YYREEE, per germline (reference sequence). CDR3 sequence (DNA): TGTGCCAGCAGCCCACTGGACAGGGGATATGGCTACACCTTC. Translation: CASSPLDRGYGYTF.

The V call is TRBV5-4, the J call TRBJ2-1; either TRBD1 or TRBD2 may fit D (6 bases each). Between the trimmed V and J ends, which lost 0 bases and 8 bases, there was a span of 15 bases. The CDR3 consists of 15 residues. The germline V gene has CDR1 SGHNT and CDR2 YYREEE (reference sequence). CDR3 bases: TGTGCCAGCAGCTTGGGGGGGGCCCTTCCCCATGAGCAGTTCTTC. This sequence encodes CASSLGGALPHEQFF.

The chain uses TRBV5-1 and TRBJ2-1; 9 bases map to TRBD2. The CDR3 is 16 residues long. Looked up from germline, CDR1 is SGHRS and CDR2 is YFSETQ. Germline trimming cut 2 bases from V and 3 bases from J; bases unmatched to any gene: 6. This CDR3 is CASSFRGGAGYNEQFF. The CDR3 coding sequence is TGCGCCAGCAGCTTTCGCGGGGGGGCTGGCTACAATGAGCAGTTCTTC.

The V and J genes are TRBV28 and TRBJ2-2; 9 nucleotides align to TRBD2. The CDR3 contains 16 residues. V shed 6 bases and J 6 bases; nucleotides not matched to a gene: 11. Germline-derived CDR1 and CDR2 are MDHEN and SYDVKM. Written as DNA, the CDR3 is TGTGCCAGCAGCCGCGGCGGGGGGGCCGTTGCCGGGGAGCTGTTTTTT. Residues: CASSRGGGAVAGELFF.

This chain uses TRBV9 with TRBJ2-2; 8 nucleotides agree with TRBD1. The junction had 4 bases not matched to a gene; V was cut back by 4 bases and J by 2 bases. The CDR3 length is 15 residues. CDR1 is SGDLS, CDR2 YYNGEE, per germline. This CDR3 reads CASSLQGANTGELFF. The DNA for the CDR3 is TGTGCCAGCAGCCTCCAGGGGGCAAACACCGGGGAGCTGTTTTTT. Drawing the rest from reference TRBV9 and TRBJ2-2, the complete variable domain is DSGVTQTPKHLITATGQRVTLRCSPRSGDLSVYWYQQSLDQGLQFLIQYYNGEERAKGNILERFSAQQFPDLHSELNLSSLELGDSALYFCASSLQGANTGELFFGEGSRLTVL.

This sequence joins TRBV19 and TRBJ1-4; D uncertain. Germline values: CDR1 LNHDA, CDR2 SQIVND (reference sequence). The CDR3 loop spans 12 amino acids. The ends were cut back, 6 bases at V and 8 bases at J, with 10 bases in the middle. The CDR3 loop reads CASRPNGEKLFF. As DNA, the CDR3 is TGTGCCAGTAGACCTAATGGGGAAAAACTGTTTTTT.

The CDR3 region is CAAKAGTGAEKLFF. The CDR3, as DNA: TGTGCCGCTAAAGCCGGGACAGGGGCTGAAAAACTGTTTTTT. The chain combines TRBV10-3 with TRBJ1-4, with 10 positions matching TRBD1. This CDR3 is 14 amino acids long. Trimming at V came to 11 bases and at J to 7 bases, leaving 10 bases not matched to a gene. The V gene's germline CDR1 is ENHRY and CDR2 SYGVKD.

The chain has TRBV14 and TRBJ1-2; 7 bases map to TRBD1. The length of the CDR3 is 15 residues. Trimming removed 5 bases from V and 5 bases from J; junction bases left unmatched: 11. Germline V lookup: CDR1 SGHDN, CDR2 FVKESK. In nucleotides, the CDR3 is TGTGCCAGCAGCTTAGGGGTGGGACAGCGGTATGGCTACACCTTC. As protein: CASSLGVGQRYGYTF.

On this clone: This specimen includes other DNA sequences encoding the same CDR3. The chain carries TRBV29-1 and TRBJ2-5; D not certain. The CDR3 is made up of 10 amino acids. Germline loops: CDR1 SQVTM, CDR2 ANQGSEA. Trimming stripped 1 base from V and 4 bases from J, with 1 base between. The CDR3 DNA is TGCAGCGTTGAAGTAGAGACCCAGTACTTC. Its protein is CSVEVETQYF.

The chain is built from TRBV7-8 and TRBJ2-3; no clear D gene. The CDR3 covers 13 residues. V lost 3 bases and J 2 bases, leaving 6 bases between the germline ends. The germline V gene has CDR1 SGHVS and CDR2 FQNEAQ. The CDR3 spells CASSFGFTDTQYF. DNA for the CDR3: TGTGCCAGCAGCTTCGGTTTCACAGATACGCAGTATTTT.

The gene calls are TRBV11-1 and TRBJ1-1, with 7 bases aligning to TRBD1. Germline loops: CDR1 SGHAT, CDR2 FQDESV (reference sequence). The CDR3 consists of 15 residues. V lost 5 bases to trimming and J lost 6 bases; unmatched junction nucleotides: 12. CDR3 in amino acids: CASSPQAGGNPEAFF. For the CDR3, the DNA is TGTGCCAGCAGCCCCCAGGCAGGGGGAAACCCTGAAGCTTTCTTT.